This T cell receptor beta chain was identified in a study of OX40 agonist ivuxolimab in advanced cancers. On the study more broadly: Across the patients, intravenous ivuxolimab was delivered every 2 weeks at 0.01 to 10 mg/kg. Findings and limits, study-wide: No determination was made of the antigen specificity of the expanded peripheral T cells. Some of the nonresponding patients also showed low levels of normalized T-cell clonal expansion.

Germline loops: CDR1 MNHNS, CDR2 SASEGT. This CDR3 has 13 residues. Profiling relied on immunoSEQ multiplex PCR, and the TCRdb table lists in-frame clones only, not all of them. The sample has roughly 100,000 clones, 75% to 95% seen once. For this clone: Its target is unknown.

This rearrangement joins TRBV6-1 to TRBJ2-5, with 11 bases fitting TRBD1. The tail of the sequence fits TRBJ2-7 better, so the J call may be wrong. The clonotype comes from an adult with an advanced solid tumor such as melanoma, head and neck, liver or kidney cancer. The material sequenced was CD4+ or CD8+ T cells sorted from blood, taken in a trial of the OX40 agonist ivuxolimab. The CDR3 bases are TGTGCCAGCAGGGACAGGGGGCGTTACGAGCAGTACTTC. It translates to CASRDRGRYEQYF.